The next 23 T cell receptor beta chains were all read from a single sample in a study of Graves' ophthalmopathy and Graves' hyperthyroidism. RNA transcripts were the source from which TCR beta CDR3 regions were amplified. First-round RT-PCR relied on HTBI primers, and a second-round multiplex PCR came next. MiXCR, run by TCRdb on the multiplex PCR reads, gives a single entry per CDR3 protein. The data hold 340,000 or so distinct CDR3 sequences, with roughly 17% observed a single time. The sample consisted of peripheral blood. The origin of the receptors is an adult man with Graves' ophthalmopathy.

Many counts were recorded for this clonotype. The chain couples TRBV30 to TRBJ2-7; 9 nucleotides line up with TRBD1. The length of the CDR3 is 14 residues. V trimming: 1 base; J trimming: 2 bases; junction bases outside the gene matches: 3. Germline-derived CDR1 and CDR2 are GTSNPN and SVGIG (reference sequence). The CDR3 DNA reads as TGTGCCTGGAGTGCAGACAGGGGGGCCTACGAGCAGTACTTC. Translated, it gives CAWSADRGAYEQYF.

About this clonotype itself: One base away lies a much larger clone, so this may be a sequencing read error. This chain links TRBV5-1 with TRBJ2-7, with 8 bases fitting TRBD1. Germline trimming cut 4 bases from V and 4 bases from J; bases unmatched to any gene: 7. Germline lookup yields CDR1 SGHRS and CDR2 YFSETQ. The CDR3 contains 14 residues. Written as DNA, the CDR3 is TGCGCCAGCAGCCAGGGACAGGCGACGTACGAGCAGTACTTC. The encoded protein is CASSQGQATYEQYF. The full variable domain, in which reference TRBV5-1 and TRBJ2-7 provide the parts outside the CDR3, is KAGVTQTPRYLIKTRGQQVTLSCSPISGHRSVSWYQQTPGQGLQFLFEYFSETQRNKGNFPGRFSGRQFSNSRSEMNVSTLELGDSALYLCASSQGQATYEQYFGPGTRLTVT.

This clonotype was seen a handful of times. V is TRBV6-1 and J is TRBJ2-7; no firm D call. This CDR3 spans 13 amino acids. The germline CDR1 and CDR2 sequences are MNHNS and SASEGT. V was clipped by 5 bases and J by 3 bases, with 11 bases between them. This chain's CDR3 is CASSQGIFYEQYF. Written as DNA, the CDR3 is TGTGCCAGCAGTCAAGGGATTTTCTACGAGCAGTACTTC.

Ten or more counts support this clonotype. The CDR3 sequence is CASSSGQGGITEAFF. The CDR3 DNA reads as TGTGCCAGTAGTTCCGGACAAGGGGGCATCACTGAAGCTTTCTTT. The chain employs TRBV19 and TRBJ1-1; 7 bases agree with TRBD1. V shed 5 bases and J 4 bases; nucleotides not matched to a gene: 10. CDR3 length: 15 amino acids. Per germline, CDR1 LNHDA and CDR2 SQIVND (reference sequence).

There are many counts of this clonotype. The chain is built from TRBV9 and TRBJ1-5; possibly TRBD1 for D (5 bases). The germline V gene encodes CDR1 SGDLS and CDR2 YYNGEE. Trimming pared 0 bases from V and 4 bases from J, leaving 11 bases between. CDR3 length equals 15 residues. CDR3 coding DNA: TGTGCCAGCAGCGTAGAGGGGCGAGATAATCAGCCCCAGCATTTT. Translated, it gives CASSVEGRDNQPQHF.

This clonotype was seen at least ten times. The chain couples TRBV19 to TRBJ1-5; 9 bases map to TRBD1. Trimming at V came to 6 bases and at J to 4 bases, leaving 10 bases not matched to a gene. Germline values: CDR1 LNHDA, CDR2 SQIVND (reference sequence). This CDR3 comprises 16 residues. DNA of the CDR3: TGTGCCAGTAGCCACAGGGGGCGGGCGAAGAATCAGCCCCAGCATTTT. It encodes CASSHRGRAKNQPQHF.

In nucleotides, the CDR3 is TGCGCCAGCAGCGGAAGGACAGGGGACACCGGGGAGCTGTTTTTT. Its protein is CASSGRTGDTGELFF. V gene TRBV5-1 combines with J gene TRBJ2-2, with 9 bases fitting TRBD1. The germline V gene has CDR1 SGHRS and CDR2 YFSETQ. The CDR3 has 15 residues. Unmatched junction bases numbered 4, after V lost 4 bases and J lost 3 bases.

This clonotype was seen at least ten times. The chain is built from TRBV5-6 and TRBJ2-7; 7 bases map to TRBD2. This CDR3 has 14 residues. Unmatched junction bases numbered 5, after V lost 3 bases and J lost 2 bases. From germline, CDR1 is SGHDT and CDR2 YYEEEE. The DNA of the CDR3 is TGTGCCAGCAGCTACAAACTAGCGCCCTACGAGCAGTACTTC. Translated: CASSYKLAPYEQYF.

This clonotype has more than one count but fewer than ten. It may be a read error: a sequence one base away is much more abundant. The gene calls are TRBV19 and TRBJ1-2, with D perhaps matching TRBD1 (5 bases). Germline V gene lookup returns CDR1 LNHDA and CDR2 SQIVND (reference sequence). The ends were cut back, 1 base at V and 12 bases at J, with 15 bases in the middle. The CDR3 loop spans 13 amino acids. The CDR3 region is CASSIVGRDGHTF. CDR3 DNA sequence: TGTGCCAGTAGTATAGTGGGCAGGGACGGCCACACCTTC. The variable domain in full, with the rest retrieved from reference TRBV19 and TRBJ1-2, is DGGITQSPKYLFRKEGQNVTLSCEQNLNHDAMYWYRQDPGQGLRLIYYSQIVNDFQKGDIAEGYSVSREKKESFPLTVTSAQKNPTAFYLCASSIVGRDGHTFGSGTRLTVV.

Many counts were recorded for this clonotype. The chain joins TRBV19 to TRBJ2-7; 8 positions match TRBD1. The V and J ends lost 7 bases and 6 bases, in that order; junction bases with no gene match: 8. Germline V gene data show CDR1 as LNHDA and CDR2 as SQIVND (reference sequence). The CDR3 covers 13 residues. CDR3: CASTITGGGEQYF. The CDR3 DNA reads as TGTGCCAGTACCATAACAGGGGGAGGCGAGCAGTACTTC.

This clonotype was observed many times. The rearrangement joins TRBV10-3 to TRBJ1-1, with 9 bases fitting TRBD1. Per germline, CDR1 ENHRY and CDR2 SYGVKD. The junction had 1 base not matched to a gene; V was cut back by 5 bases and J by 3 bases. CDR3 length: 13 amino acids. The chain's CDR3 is CAISWTGDTEAFF. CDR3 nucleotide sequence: TGTGCCATCAGTTGGACAGGGGACACTGAAGCTTTCTTT.

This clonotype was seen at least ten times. Here the CDR3 DNA reads TGTGCCAGCAGTTTACAGGCAGCCTATGGCTACACCTTC. Its protein product is CASSLQAAYGYTF. The genes are TRBV12-3 or TRBV12-4 and TRBJ1-2; no definite D call. Trimming took off 2 bases at V and 4 bases at J, with 8 bases between the two ends. The CDR3 covers 13 residues.

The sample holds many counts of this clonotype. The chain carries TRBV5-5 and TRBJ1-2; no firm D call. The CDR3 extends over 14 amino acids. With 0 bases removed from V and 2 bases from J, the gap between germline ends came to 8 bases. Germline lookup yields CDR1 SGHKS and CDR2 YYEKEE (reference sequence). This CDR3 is CASSLGSANYGYTF. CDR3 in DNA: TGTGCCAGCAGCTTGGGCTCGGCGAACTATGGCTACACCTTC.

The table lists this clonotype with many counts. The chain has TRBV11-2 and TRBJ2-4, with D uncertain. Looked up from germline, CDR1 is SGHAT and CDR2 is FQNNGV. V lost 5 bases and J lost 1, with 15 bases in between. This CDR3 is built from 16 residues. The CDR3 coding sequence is TGTGCCAGCAGCAACTTTATCAGGACGGCCAAAAACATTCAGTACTTC. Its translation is CASSNFIRTAKNIQYF.

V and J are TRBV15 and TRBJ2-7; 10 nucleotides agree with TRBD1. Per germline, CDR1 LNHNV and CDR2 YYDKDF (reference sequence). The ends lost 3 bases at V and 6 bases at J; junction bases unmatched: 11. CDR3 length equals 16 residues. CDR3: CATSSRGETGGVEQYF. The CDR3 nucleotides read TGTGCCACCAGCAGCCGGGGTGAGACAGGGGGCGTCGAGCAGTACTTC.

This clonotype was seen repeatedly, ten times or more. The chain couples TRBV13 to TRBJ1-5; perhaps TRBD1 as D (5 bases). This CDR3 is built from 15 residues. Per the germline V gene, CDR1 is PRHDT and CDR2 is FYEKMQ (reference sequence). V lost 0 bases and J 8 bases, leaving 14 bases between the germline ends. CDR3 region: CASSLGLRGSEPQHF. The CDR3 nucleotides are TGTGCCAGCAGCTTAGGCCTAAGGGGTTCGGAGCCCCAGCATTTT.

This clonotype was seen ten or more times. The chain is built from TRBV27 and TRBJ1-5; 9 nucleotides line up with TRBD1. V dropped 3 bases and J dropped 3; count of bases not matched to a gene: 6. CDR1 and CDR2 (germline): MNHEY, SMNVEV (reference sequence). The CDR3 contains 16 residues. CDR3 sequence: CASSLGQGRYNQPQHF. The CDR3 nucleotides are TGTGCCAGCAGTTTGGGACAGGGACGTTACAATCAGCCCCAGCATTTT.

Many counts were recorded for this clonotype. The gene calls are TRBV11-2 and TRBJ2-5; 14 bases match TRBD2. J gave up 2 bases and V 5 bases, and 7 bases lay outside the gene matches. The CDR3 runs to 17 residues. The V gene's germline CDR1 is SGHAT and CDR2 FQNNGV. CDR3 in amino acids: CASSPRRLAGGQETQYF. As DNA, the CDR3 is TGTGCCAGCAGCCCCCGGCGACTAGCGGGGGGGCAAGAGACCCAGTACTTC.

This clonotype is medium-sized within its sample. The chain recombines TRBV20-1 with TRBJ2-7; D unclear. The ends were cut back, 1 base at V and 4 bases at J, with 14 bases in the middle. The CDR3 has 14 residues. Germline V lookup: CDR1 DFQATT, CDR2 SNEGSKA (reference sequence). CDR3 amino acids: CSARVSALGYEQYF. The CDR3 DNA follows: TGCAGTGCTAGAGTCTCAGCGCTGGGTTACGAGCAGTACTTC.

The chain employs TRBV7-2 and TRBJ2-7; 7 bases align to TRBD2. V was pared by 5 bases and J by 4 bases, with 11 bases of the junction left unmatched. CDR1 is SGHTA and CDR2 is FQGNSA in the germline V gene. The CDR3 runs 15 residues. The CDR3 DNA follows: TGTGCCAGCAGCGGAAGCGGGGCCCGGAAATACGAGCAGTACTTC. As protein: CASSGSGARKYEQYF.

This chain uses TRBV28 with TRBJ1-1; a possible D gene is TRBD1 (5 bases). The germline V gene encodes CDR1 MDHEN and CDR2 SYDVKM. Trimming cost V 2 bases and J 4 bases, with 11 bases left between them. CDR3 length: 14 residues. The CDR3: CASSLAARGTEAFF. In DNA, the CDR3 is TGTGCCAGCAGTTTAGCAGCGAGGGGCACTGAAGCTTTCTTT. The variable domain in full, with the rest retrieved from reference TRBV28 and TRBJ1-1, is DVKVTQSSRYLVKRTGEKVFLECVQDMDHENMFWYRQDPGLGLRLIYFSYDVKMKEKGDIPEGYSVSREKKERFSLILESASTNQTSMYLCASSLAARGTEAFFGQGTRLTVV.

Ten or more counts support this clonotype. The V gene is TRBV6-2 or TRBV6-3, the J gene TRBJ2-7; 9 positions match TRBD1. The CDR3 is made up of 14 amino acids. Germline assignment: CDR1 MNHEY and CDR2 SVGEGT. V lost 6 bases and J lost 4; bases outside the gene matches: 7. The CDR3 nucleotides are TGTGCCAGCAGGACCGGGACAGGGATTTACGAGCAGTACTTC. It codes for CASRTGTGIYEQYF.

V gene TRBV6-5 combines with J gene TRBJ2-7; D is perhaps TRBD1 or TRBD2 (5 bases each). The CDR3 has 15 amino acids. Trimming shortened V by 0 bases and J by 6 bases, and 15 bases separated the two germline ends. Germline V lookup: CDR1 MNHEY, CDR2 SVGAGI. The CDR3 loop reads CASSYSRQGVGEQYF. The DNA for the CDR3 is TGTGCCAGCAGTTACTCGCGTCAGGGAGTGGGCGAGCAGTACTTC.